Listed below are T cell receptor beta chains from one sample, sequenced in a study of cytomegalovirus exposure and HLA in healthy donors. Data came from immunoSEQ multiplex PCR; TCRdb stores just in-frame clones and leaves some out. The table records 200,000 to 300,000 clones, about four fifths of them present only once. The sample consisted of PBMCs. The receptors originated from a woman aged 40-49 years in good health and CMV-seropositive. CDR3s leave out the opening cysteine and the closing phenylalanine or tryptophan. Clone size is shown for a subset of rows, as once, few, many or a class of expanded clone.

ASSPQAGSTEAF,TRBV18,TRBJ1-1,12,NA
ASSRRGLNTEAF,TRBV5-6,TRBJ1-1,12,NA
ASSNEEESGNEQF,TRBV21-1,TRBJ2-1,13,NA
ASSLARGETQY,TRBV9,TRBJ2-5,11,NA
ASSRTSGSSFAGANVLT,TRBV19,TRBJ2-6,17,NA
ASSLGRQGYEQY,TRBV7-6,TRBJ2-7,12,NA
ASSPRLAGGLTGELF,TRBV7-6,TRBJ2-2,15,NA
ASSSPSSYNSPLH,TRBV28,TRBJ1-6,13,NA
ASSQGILAGGRGDTQY,TRBV5-1,TRBJ2-3,16,NA
ASSLESSGSSGGELF,TRBV7-6,TRBJ2-2,15,few
ASSLKESSYEQY,TRBV6-5,TRBJ2-7,12,NA
ASSRTSGSYEQY,TRBV27,TRBJ2-7,12,few
ASSLAGDTGELF,TRBV9,TRBJ2-2,12,NA
ASSLASLNEQF,TRBV13,TRBJ2-1,11,NA
ASSLTGTGVNEQF,TRBV18,TRBJ2-1,13,once
ASSLDLAGQETQY,TRBV7-9,TRBJ2-5,13,NA
ASTETGQRNGYT,TRBV27,TRBJ1-2,12,NA
ASRPSGRSPGELF,TRBV6-1,TRBJ2-2,13,NA
SAGSYNEQF,TRBV20-1,TRBJ2-1,9,few
ASSGLAGRADTQY,TRBV19,TRBJ2-3,13,NA
ASNRGAGGHSYEQY,TRBV5-1,TRBJ2-7,14,NA
ASSQGDGEVRKLF,TRBV4-1,TRBJ1-4,13,NA
ATSPGQGKTHEQY,TRBV15,TRBJ2-7,13,NA
ASSPPTSGRIEQY,TRBV6-5,TRBJ2-7,13,once
ASSLGPNTEAF,TRBV11-3,TRBJ1-1,11,NA
ASRPDRVNLETQY,TRBV2,TRBJ2-5,13,NA
ASSHNVGGYGYT,TRBV4-1,TRBJ1-2,12,few
ASTVSGNTIY,TRBV28,TRBJ1-3,10,NA
AISESGLSYEQY,TRBV10-3,TRBJ2-7,12,NA
ASSSSWEATDTQY,TRBV5-6,TRBJ2-3,13,NA
ASSLEASGGNTIY,TRBV5-1,TRBJ1-3,13,NA
ASSLQAPTSGGNEQF,TRBV7-2,TRBJ2-1,15,NA
ASSSIAGGRGAF,TRBV7-2,TRBJ1-1,12,NA
ASSGGQGIGGANVLT,TRBV25-1,TRBJ2-6,15,NA
ASSRSQNYEQY,TRBV5-1,TRBJ2-7,11,NA
AISRGSGTSTDTQY,TRBV10-3,TRBJ2-3,14,NA
ASSLNSIRNSPLH,TRBV7-3,TRBJ1-6,13,few
ASSLNRGTTQETQY,TRBV18,TRBJ2-5,14,NA
ASSLGQGLNQPQH,TRBV27,TRBJ1-5,13,NA
ASSPRTLFDQPQH,TRBV19,TRBJ1-5,13,NA
ASRSRTTKHEQY,TRBV6-5,TRBJ2-7,12,NA
ASSGGPRSEPYNEQF,TRBV6-1,TRBJ2-1,15,NA
ASSTGSSGNAYEQY,TRBV5-1,TRBJ2-7,14,NA
ASSLDPGGYEQY,TRBV7-2,TRBJ2-7,12,NA
ATSRDRTYEQY,TRBV15,TRBJ2-7,11,NA
ASRATFGTVAMTNEKLF,TRBV2,TRBJ1-4,17,once
ASSDPWGGSPTGELF,TRBV9,TRBJ2-2,15,NA
ASSLQGAPETQY,TRBV5-1,TRBJ2-5,12,NA
ASSLAGQVVWETQY,TRBV5-6,TRBJ2-5,14,NA
ASSQSTADYGYT,TRBV13,TRBJ1-2,12,NA
ASSGVGGDYGYT,TRBV19,TRBJ1-2,12,NA
ASSVLGLAGANEQF,TRBV14,TRBJ2-1,14,NA
ASSYSGNTGELF,TRBV6-5,TRBJ2-2,12,few